These 25 T cell receptor beta chains originate from one sample sequenced in a study of metastatic and nonmetastatic thyroid tumors. TCRdb re-called the PCR reads with MiXCR. Of approximately 40,000 clones in the sample, roughly half were seen once. Patients were all untreated before their thyroid surgery. Sequencing used tumor tissue. The receptors come from a male donor with papillary thyroid cancer or a benign thyroid nodule (not recorded which). Some clones in this sample may be carry-over from other donors' samples.

The rearrangement uses TRBV6-1 and TRBJ2-3, with 8 bases lining up with TRBD2. V lost 7 bases to trimming and J lost 2 bases; unmatched junction nucleotides: 8. The CDR3 is 15 residues long. Germline loops: CDR1 MNHNS, CDR2 SASEGT. The CDR3 DNA sequence: TGTGCCAGCACCCTATCGGGGGGGACCACAGATACGCAGTATTTT. Protein sequence: CASTLSGGTTDTQYF.

This clone turned up a few times. The V and J genes are TRBV6-4 and TRBJ2-7; D remains unclear. This CDR3 region has 16 residues. V lost 3 bases and J 7 bases, leaving 22 bases between the germline ends. From germline, CDR1 is MRHNA and CDR2 SNTAGT. CDR3 region: CASSEWSRVLVGEQYF. The CDR3 DNA reads TGTGCCAGCAGTGAATGGAGTAGGGTCCTAGTAGGGGAGCAGTACTTC.

The chain has TRBV30 and TRBJ1-4; D is ambiguous. CDR1 and CDR2 (germline): GTSNPN, SVGIG (reference sequence). The CDR3 totals 12 residues. Trimming cost V 4 bases and J 10 bases, with 13 bases left between them. CDR3 residues: CAWNGQWGKLFF. As DNA, the CDR3 is TGTGCCTGGAACGGGCAGTGGGGAAAACTGTTTTTT.

CDR3 coding DNA: TGCAGTGCTAGCACAGAAAACTCCTATAATTCACCCCTCCACTTT. Translating it yields CSASTENSYNSPLHF. This chain links TRBV20-1 with TRBJ1-6, with unresolved D. Germline CDR1 is DFQATT and CDR2 is SNEGSKA (reference sequence). The CDR3 totals 15 residues. V dropped 3 bases and J dropped 0 bases, with 9 bases sitting between them.

The genes are TRBV11-2 and TRBJ1-2; a possible D gene is TRBD1 (5 bases). V was trimmed by 4 bases and J by 4 bases, leaving 10 bases between them. The CDR3 sequence is 13 residues long. Germline V CDR1 and CDR2: SGHAT, FQNNGV. CDR3 amino acids: CASSSLRVYGYTF. In nucleotides, the CDR3 is TGTGCCAGCAGCTCCCTCAGGGTCTATGGCTACACCTTC.

By share, this clone counts as medium-sized (0.01 to 0.1%). The rearrangement links TRBV5-1 to TRBJ1-2, with 7 positions matching TRBD1. The CDR3 sequence is 16 residues long. Losses at the gene ends were 4 bases for V and 7 bases for J; bases not matched to a gene: 16. Germline V gene sequence: CDR1 SGHRS, CDR2 YFSETQ. CDR3 bases: TGCGCCAGCAGCCTAAATACAGGGGAACTGACCTTTGGCTACACCTTC. Its protein product is CASSLNTGELTFGYTF.

The rearrangement joins TRBV11-3 to TRBJ2-3; 10 bases line up with TRBD1. The CDR3 spans 15 residues. Trimming took 5 bases from V and 3 from J; bases not matched to a gene: 5. Per the germline V gene, CDR1 is SGHNT and CDR2 is YENEEA. The DNA of the CDR3 is TGTGCCAGCAGCCCCAGACAGGGGGCGACAGATACGCAGTATTTT. It codes for CASSPRQGATDTQYF.

The V and J genes are TRBV20-1 and TRBJ2-1, with 8 bases fitting TRBD2. The J segment lost 10 bases and the V segment lost 0 bases, leaving 11 bases of the junction unmatched. CDR3 size: 15 residues. Germline CDR1 is DFQATT and CDR2 is SNEGSKA (reference sequence). The DNA for the CDR3 is TGCAGTGCTAGAGATGGGGGGACTAGAGTATTCGAGCAGTTCTTC. Protein product: CSARDGGTRVFEQFF.

This clone occurred a few times. The junction does not match germline at one end; this may be a read error. The rearrangement joins TRBV27 to TRBJ2-7; perhaps TRBD2 as D (8 bases). The CDR3 is made up of 17 amino acids. The germline V gene has CDR1 MNHEY and CDR2 SMNVEV (reference sequence). CDR3 in amino acids: CSSSRARGGTESYEQYF. The CDR3 DNA sequence: TGTTCCAGCAGTCGGGCCCGCGGGGGGACAGAGTCCTACGAGCAGTACTTC.

The J gene is TRBJ2-3, the V gene TRBV4-3; D may be TRBD2 (5 bases). Trimming took off 1 base at V and 2 bases at J, with 10 bases between the two ends. This CDR3 contains 15 residues. Germline CDR1 reads LGHNA; CDR2 reads YSLEER. The CDR3 spells CASSQGGANTDTQYF. The CDR3 DNA follows: TGCGCCAGCAGCCAAGGGGGAGCAAACACAGATACGCAGTATTTT.

V usage is TRBV18 and J usage is TRBJ1-2; D call uncertain. In germline, CDR1 is KGHSH, CDR2 LQKENI. The CDR3 consists of 13 residues. Trimming took off 2 bases at V and 4 bases at J, with 8 bases between the two ends. This CDR3 reads CASSPGGAYGYTF. The CDR3 nucleotides read TGTGCCAGCTCACCAGGCGGCGCCTATGGCTACACCTTC.

This sequence joins TRBV6-1 and TRBJ1-2; 7 bases are shared with TRBD1. Trimming cost V 6 bases and J 8 bases; bases outside gene matches: 12. CDR3 size: 14 residues. Germline-derived CDR1 and CDR2 are MNHNS and SASEGT. In nucleotides, the CDR3 is TGTGCCAGCAGCCTAGGGGGCAGGGATGGAGGCTACACCTTC. This gives the protein CASSLGGRDGGYTF.

This clone has only a few counts. V gene TRBV6-2 or TRBV6-3 combines with J gene TRBJ1-2; D unclear. The CDR3 runs 12 residues. Per germline, CDR1 MNHEY and CDR2 SVGEGT. The V and J ends lost 5 bases and 2 bases respectively, with 6 bases between them. CDR3: CASSPTNYGYTF. As DNA, the CDR3 is TGTGCCAGCAGTCCCACAAACTATGGCTACACCTTC.

The J gene is TRBJ2-1, the V gene TRBV6-2 or TRBV6-3; 8 nucleotides agree with TRBD2. The CDR3 covers 16 residues. Germline CDR1 reads MNHEY; CDR2 reads SVGEGT. V gave up 0 bases and J gave up 5 bases; unmatched junction bases: 6. The CDR3 protein is CASSYSPGGLNNEQFF. The CDR3 DNA reads TGTGCCAGCAGTTACTCCCCGGGGGGGCTTAACAATGAGCAGTTCTTC.

This sequence joins TRBV18 and TRBJ2-1, with D perhaps matching TRBD1 or TRBD2 (6 bases each). The CDR3 consists of 15 residues. Looked up from germline, CDR1 is KGHSH and CDR2 is LQKENI. The V end was cut by 3 bases, the J end by 5 bases, with 14 bases between. CDR3 sequence: CASSPVGGSHNEQFF. Here the CDR3 DNA reads TGTGCCAGCTCACCGGTAGGGGGGTCCCACAATGAGCAGTTCTTC.

In its sample, this clone was seen a few times. The rearrangement links TRBV30 to TRBJ1-5; 8 bases fit TRBD1. The CDR3 has 12 amino acids. Germline CDR1 is GTSNPN and CDR2 is SVGIG (reference sequence). Trimming removed 4 bases from V and 6 bases from J; junction bases left unmatched: 2. CDR3 loop: CAWNRGGQPQHF. CDR3 nucleotides: TGTGCCTGGAACAGGGGGGGTCAGCCCCAGCATTTT.

This clone was picked up a small number of times. This chain joins TRBV6-2 or TRBV6-3 and TRBJ1-6, with 8 positions matching TRBD1. The CDR3 contains 14 residues. The V segment lost 2 bases and the J segment 7 bases; nucleotides outside the gene matches: 1. Germline-derived CDR1 and CDR2 are MNHEY and SVGEGT. In nucleotides, the CDR3 is TGTGCCAGCAGTTACGGACAGGGAAATTCACCCCTCCACTTT. Protein sequence: CASSYGQGNSPLHF.

The CDR3 DNA is TGCGCCAGCAGCCAAGATCGCCTAGCGGGAGTCGAGCAGTACTTC. This sequence encodes CASSQDRLAGVEQYF. The chain joins TRBV4-1 to TRBJ2-7; 10 positions match TRBD2. Germline CDR1 is MGHRA and CDR2 is YSYEKL. The length of the CDR3 is 15 residues. Trimming cost V 0 bases and J 6 bases; bases outside gene matches: 5.

The chain couples TRBV2 to TRBJ2-6; TRBD1 agrees at 7 bases. The germline gives CDR1 SNHLY, CDR2 FYNNEI. The CDR3 is made up of 17 amino acids. V was clipped by 2 bases and J by 4 bases; unmatched bases: 8. This CDR3 is CASSETGAAVGANVLTF. In DNA form, the CDR3 reads TGTGCCAGCAGTGAAACAGGGGCGGCGGTAGGGGCCAACGTCCTGACTTTC. Drawing the rest from reference TRBV2 and TRBJ2-6, the complete variable domain is EPEVTQTPSHQVTQMGQEVILRCVPISNHLYFYWYRQILGQKVEFLVSFYNNEISEKSEIFDDQFSVERPDGSNFTLKIRSTKLEDSAMYFCASSETGAAVGANVLTFGAGSRLTVL.

This clone has just a few counts. This rearrangement joins TRBV6-1 to TRBJ2-1; 10 bases fit TRBD1. The length of the CDR3 is 13 residues. V was clipped by 11 bases and J by 8 bases; unmatched bases: 9. CDR1 is MNHNS and CDR2 is SASEGT in the germline V gene. CDR3 bases: TGTGCCGCCCGGGACAGGGGATTCGATGAGCAGTTCTTC. Translating it yields CAARDRGFDEQFF.

The CDR3 is CASSLKAGSGYVEQYF. CDR3 nucleotides: TGTGCCAGCAGCTTAAAAGCTGGGTCGGGGTATGTCGAGCAGTACTTC. The chain uses TRBV11-2 and TRBJ2-7; the D gene is possibly TRBD2 (5 bases). With 2 bases removed from V and 6 bases from J, the gap between germline ends came to 20 bases. This CDR3 spans 16 amino acids. Germline values: CDR1 SGHAT, CDR2 FQNNGV.

This clone turned up a few times. V gene TRBV28 combines with J gene TRBJ1-5; possibly TRBD1 for D (6 bases). V gave up 0 bases and J gave up 0 bases, with 6 bases separating them. CDR1 and CDR2 (germline): MDHEN, SYDVKM. CDR3 size: 15 residues. The CDR3 DNA follows: TGTGCCAGCAGTTTATGGGACAGTAGCAATCAGCCCCAGCATTTT. Protein: CASSLWDSSNQPQHF.

This clone was counted a few times. The chain uses TRBV30 and TRBJ1-2; D is possibly TRBD1 (6 bases). Trimming cost V 4 bases and J 9 bases, with 27 bases left between them. The CDR3 has 16 residues. Germline CDR1 GTSNPN, CDR2 SVGIG (reference sequence). The CDR3 is CAWTLSGARGKRSYTF. The CDR3 nucleotides are TGTGCCTGGACACTCTCAGGAGCCAGGGGAAAACGGAGCTACACCTTC.

This clone has only a few counts. The chain combines TRBV7-2 with TRBJ1-5; the D is unclear. This CDR3 is 14 amino acids long. The germline V gene encodes CDR1 SGHTA and CDR2 FQGNSA. Trimming left V 2 bases short and J 0 bases short, with 5 bases between. The CDR3 sequence: CASSLRDSNQPQHF. DNA for the CDR3: TGTGCCAGCAGCTTACGGGATAGCAATCAGCCCCAGCATTTT.

The genes are TRBV4-2 and TRBJ2-2, with 7 positions matching TRBD1. Germline lookup yields CDR1 LGHNA and CDR2 YNFKEQ. V lost 4 bases, J lost 0 bases, and 2 bases stayed unmatched. This CDR3 has 15 residues. CDR3 bases: TGTGCCAGCAGCCCCGGACAGGCGAACACCGGGGAGCTGTTTTTT. This sequence encodes CASSPGQANTGELFF.